Detailed here is one T cell receptor (beta chain). The antigen remains unidentified. The CDR3 runs to 18 residues. In germline, CDR1 is SGHAT, CDR2 FQNNGV. V shed 5 bases, J shed 5 bases, and the junction held 13 bases outside the gene matches. Treatment meaning: approximately 10-day PBMC culture with coronavirus spike peptide pools or control peptides (ViraFEST assay). This specimen belongs to a study of vaccination and CD4 T cells after COVID-19. The Oncomine TCR Beta short-read assay generated sequence data from the DNA of cultured CD4+ T cells. One entry per CDR3 protein, called by TCRdb with MiXCR from the PCR reads. The sample lists approximately 12,000 distinct CDR3 sequences; more than 40% were seen once.

This clonotype originated in a human donor who had recovered from COVID-19. Sequenced: CD4+ T cells from blood, cultured in vitro. The genes are TRBV11-2 and TRBJ2-5; TRBD2 agrees at 14 bases. The CDR3 spells CASSRGTSGSKGGETQYF. The CDR3 nucleotides read TGTGCCAGCAGCCGTGGGACTAGCGGGAGCAAAGGGGGGGAGACCCAGTACTTC.